This TCR beta chain was captured in a study of cytomegalovirus exposure and HLA in healthy donors. Between the trimmed V and J ends, which lost 5 bases and 1 base, there was a span of 5 bases. Per the germline V gene, CDR1 is GTSNPN and CDR2 is SVGIG (reference sequence). The CDR3 runs 11 residues. The donors comprised healthy bone marrow donors. With 60 Vbeta and 13 Jbeta primers, the PCR was carried out. The repertoire was sequenced with immunoSEQ multiplex PCR; TCRdb's copy has only in-frame clones and lacks some. The sample includes some 150,000 clones, about 80% of them seen just once. Material: PBMCs. This receptor was taken from a male donor in good health and CMV-seronegative. This rearrangement joins TRBV30 to TRBJ1-1; unclear D gene. The CDR3 DNA sequence: TGTGCCTGGGCTAGGAACACTGAAGCTTTCTTT. Protein product: CAWARNTEAFF. Full variable domain (rest looked up from reference TRBV30 and TRBJ1-1): SQTIHQWPATLVQPVGSPLSLECTVEGTSNPNLYWYRQAAGRGLQLLFYSVGIGQISSEVPQNLSASRPQDRQFILSSKKLLLSDSGFYLCAWARNTEAFFGQGTRLTVV.